Listed here is a single T cell receptor beta chain. Its antigen is undetermined. The TCR beta cDNA libraries contained unique molecular identifiers. The yield from approximately 1 to 10 million T cells was 500,000 or so cDNA molecules in total. TCRdb recomputed calls from the PCR reads with MiXCR, one row per CDR3 protein. In the table there are hundreds of thousands of distinct CDR3 sequences, approximately 53% of which are singletons. Germline V gene lookup returns CDR1 SGDLS and CDR2 YYNGEE. The V gene end was trimmed by 0 bases and the J gene end by 3 bases; junction bases not matched to a gene: 2. The CDR3 runs 15 residues. This specimen belongs to a study of post-analysis software for immune sequencing data. Study in general: The disease courses spanned relapsing-remitting, secondary progressive and progressive-relapsing forms of multiple sclerosis.

Study-level points and caveats: Higher frequency in patients than in controls was seen for a handful of TRBV segments, with TRBV5-6, TRBV5-1 and TRBV20-1 among them. Controls showed significantly higher normalized Chao1 diversity than did multiple sclerosis patients.

Input material: blood. J is TRBJ2-7 and V is TRBV9; 11 bases line up with TRBD2. The sequence derives from a girl between 5 and 17 years old with multiple sclerosis. The CDR3 is CASSVEGTSGYEQYF. As DNA, the CDR3 is TGTGCCAGCAGCGTAGAAGGGACTAGCGGCTACGAGCAGTACTTC. The full variable domain, completed using reference TRBV9 and TRBJ2-7, is DSGVTQTPKHLITATGQRVTLRCSPRSGDLSVYWYQQSLDQGLQFLIQYYNGEERAKGNILERFSAQQFPDLHSELNLSSLELGDSALYFCASSVEGTSGYEQYFGPGTRLTVT.